This is a list of T cell receptor beta chains from one sample in a study of T cell responses to AZD1222 COVID-19 vaccine. The data were produced by immunoSEQ multiplex PCR, yet TCRdb's version contains in-frame clones alone and is incomplete. The sample consists of around 140,000 clones, around 89% of them appearing once. The sample consisted of peripheral blood, taken on day 0 of AZD1222 vaccination. These receptors all stem from an adult in good health. CDR3s include the opening cysteine and the closing phenylalanine or tryptophan. D genes are given only for firm matches. The size entry is marked missing in some rows and otherwise reads once, few, many or a size class.

cdr3_aa: CASSPATSGEQFF
cdr3_nt: TGTGCCAGCAGCCCCGCGACATCTGGTGAGCAGTTCTTC
d_call: -
v_call: TRBV7-9
j_call: TRBJ2-1
clone_size: -

cdr3_aa: CATSVTPAGKTYEQYF
cdr3_nt: TGTGCCACCTCCGTTACCCCAGCGGGGAAAACCTACGAGCAGTACTTC
d_call: TRBD2
v_call: TRBV19
j_call: TRBJ2-7
clone_size: -

cdr3_aa: CAISESTGETQYF
cdr3_nt: TGTGCCATCAGTGAGTCGACCGGAGAGACCCAGTACTTC
d_call: -
v_call: TRBV10-3
j_call: TRBJ2-5
clone_size: -

cdr3_aa: CASSVDLNQPQHF
cdr3_nt: TGTGCCAGCAGCGTGGACTTAAATCAGCCCCAGCATTTT
d_call: -
v_call: TRBV7-8
j_call: TRBJ1-5
clone_size: -

cdr3_aa: CASSEFPRGDQPQHF
cdr3_nt: TGTGCCAGCAGTGAATTTCCCAGGGGAGATCAGCCCCAGCATTTT
d_call: -
v_call: TRBV2
j_call: TRBJ1-5
clone_size: -

cdr3_aa: CASSQDFAGGRGEQYF
cdr3_nt: TGCGCCAGCAGCCAAGATTTTGCGGGAGGTCGTGGCGAGCAGTACTTC
d_call: TRBD2
v_call: TRBV4-1
j_call: TRBJ2-7
clone_size: -

cdr3_aa: CASSPPGTGAYEQYF
cdr3_nt: TGTGCCAGCAGCCCCCCCGGGACAGGGGCCTACGAGCAGTACTTC
d_call: TRBD1
v_call: TRBV9
j_call: TRBJ2-7
clone_size: -

cdr3_aa: CASSKEQRPYSDSGANVLTF
cdr3_nt: TGCGCCAGCAGCAAAGAACAGCGACCATACTCGGACTCTGGGGCCAACGTCCTGACTTTC
d_call: -
v_call: TRBV5-1
j_call: TRBJ2-6
clone_size: once

cdr3_aa: CASSESSLRQPQHF
cdr3_nt: TGCGCCAGCAGTGAGTCATCCCTCAGGCAGCCCCAGCATTTT
d_call: -
v_call: TRBV10-2
j_call: TRBJ1-5
clone_size: -

cdr3_aa: CASSLTRGLNQPQHF
cdr3_nt: TGTGCCAGCAGTTTAACCAGGGGGCTCAATCAGCCCCAGCATTTT
d_call: TRBD1
v_call: TRBV27
j_call: TRBJ1-5
clone_size: -

cdr3_aa: CASSLLGDRAYNEQFF
cdr3_nt: TGTGCCAGCAGCTTATTGGGCGACAGGGCCTACAATGAGCAGTTCTTC
d_call: TRBD1
v_call: TRBV7-2
j_call: TRBJ2-1
clone_size: -

cdr3_aa: CASSPSGRLDEQFF
cdr3_nt: TGTGCCAGCAGCCCCAGCGGGAGGTTAGATGAGCAGTTCTTC
d_call: TRBD2
v_call: TRBV9
j_call: TRBJ2-1
clone_size: -

cdr3_aa: CASSQRTGHRYF
cdr3_nt: TGTGCCAGTAGTCAACGGACAGGACACCGGTACTTC
d_call: TRBD1
v_call: TRBV19
j_call: TRBJ2-7
clone_size: -

cdr3_aa: CASSEDPSNQPQHF
cdr3_nt: TGTGCCAGTAGTGAGGACCCTAGCAATCAGCCCCAGCATTTT
d_call: -
v_call: TRBV19
j_call: TRBJ1-5
clone_size: -

cdr3_aa: CASMYERDRGYTF
cdr3_nt: TGTGCCAGTATGTACGAACGGGACCGCGGCTACACCTTC
d_call: -
v_call: TRBV19
j_call: TRBJ1-2
clone_size: -

cdr3_aa: CASSLWIGGANTEAFF
cdr3_nt: TGTGCCAGCAGTTTATGGATAGGAGGGGCGAACACTGAAGCTTTCTTT
d_call: -
v_call: TRBV28
j_call: TRBJ1-1
clone_size: -

cdr3_aa: CASSHRGGGTDTQYF
cdr3_nt: TGTGCCAGCAGCCATAGGGGGGGTGGGACAGATACGCAGTATTTT
d_call: -
v_call: TRBV3-1/TRBV3-2
j_call: TRBJ2-3
clone_size: -

cdr3_aa: CASSVHLTDTQYF
cdr3_nt: TGTGCCAGCAGCGTTCATCTAACAGATACGCAGTATTTT
d_call: -
v_call: TRBV9
j_call: TRBJ2-3
clone_size: -

cdr3_aa: CASSFRDSVFYGYTF
cdr3_nt: TGTGCCAGCAGTTTTCGGGACAGCGTTTTTTATGGCTACACCTTC
d_call: TRBD1
v_call: TRBV6-5
j_call: TRBJ1-2
clone_size: -

cdr3_aa: CASSYEGGSGYTF
cdr3_nt: TGTGCCAGCAGTTACGAGGGAGGATCTGGCTACACCTTC
d_call: -
v_call: TRBV6-5
j_call: TRBJ1-2
clone_size: -

cdr3_aa: CASRIASGRSSYNEQFF
cdr3_nt: TGTGCCAGTAGGATCGCTAGCGGGAGGTCTTCCTACAATGAGCAGTTCTTC
d_call: TRBD2
v_call: TRBV19
j_call: TRBJ2-1
clone_size: -

cdr3_aa: CAWRDTSWDEQYF
cdr3_nt: TGTGCCTGGAGGGACACCTCTTGGGACGAGCAGTACTTC
d_call: -
v_call: TRBV30
j_call: TRBJ2-7
clone_size: few

cdr3_aa: CASSFLGTSYNEQFF
cdr3_nt: TGTGCCAGCAGTTTCCTGGGGACAAGTTACAATGAGCAGTTCTTC
d_call: -
v_call: TRBV27
j_call: TRBJ2-1
clone_size: once

cdr3_aa: CAWSFNPTEAFF
cdr3_nt: TGTGCCTGGAGTTTTAATCCCACTGAAGCTTTCTTT
d_call: -
v_call: TRBV30
j_call: TRBJ1-1
clone_size: -

cdr3_aa: CARSLKLPTGAWIGNTIYF
cdr3_nt: TGTGCCAGAAGCTTGAAGTTACCAACAGGGGCCTGGATCGGAAACACCATATATTTT
d_call: -
v_call: TRBV7-5
j_call: TRBJ1-3
clone_size: -

cdr3_aa: CASSFNAEAYEQYF
cdr3_nt: TGCGCCAGCAGCTTTAACGCGGAAGCCTACGAGCAGTACTTC
d_call: -
v_call: TRBV5-1
j_call: TRBJ2-7
clone_size: -

cdr3_aa: CASSIPGTGIYEQYF
cdr3_nt: TGTGCCAGCAGTATCCCCGGGACAGGGATTTACGAGCAGTACTTC
d_call: TRBD1
v_call: TRBV27
j_call: TRBJ2-7
clone_size: -

cdr3_aa: CASSALVVYNEKLFF
cdr3_nt: TGTGCCAGCAGTGCATTGGTGGTCTATAATGAAAAACTGTTTTTT
d_call: -
v_call: TRBV2
j_call: TRBJ1-4
clone_size: -

cdr3_aa: CASSSSTTHSPLHF
cdr3_nt: TGTGCCAGCAGCTCCAGTACTACTCATTCACCCCTCCACTTT
d_call: -
v_call: TRBV7-9
j_call: TRBJ1-6
clone_size: -

cdr3_aa: CASSGEPGRRSEKLFF
cdr3_nt: TGTGCCAGCAGCGGAGAACCAGGGCGGCGAAGTGAAAAACTGTTTTTT
d_call: -
v_call: TRBV9
j_call: TRBJ1-4
clone_size: -

cdr3_aa: CASSPRDPASEQFF
cdr3_nt: TGTGCCAGCAGCCCCCGGGACCCGGCAAGTGAGCAGTTCTTC
d_call: -
v_call: TRBV9
j_call: TRBJ2-1
clone_size: few

cdr3_aa: CARGTVFEAFF
cdr3_nt: TGTGCCAGGGGGACAGTCTTTGAAGCTTTCTTT
d_call: TRBD1
v_call: TRBV6-5
j_call: TRBJ1-1
clone_size: -

cdr3_aa: CASSSFGSEQYF
cdr3_nt: TGTGCCAGCAGTAGCTTCGGAAGCGAGCAGTACTTC
d_call: -
v_call: TRBV6-5
j_call: TRBJ2-7
clone_size: -

cdr3_aa: CASERDGQETQYF
cdr3_nt: TGCGCCAGCGAAAGGGACGGGCAAGAGACCCAGTACTTC
d_call: -
v_call: TRBV5-1
j_call: TRBJ2-5
clone_size: -

cdr3_aa: CASSRGQGAAGNTIYF
cdr3_nt: TGCGCCAGCAGCCGTGGACAGGGAGCGGCTGGAAACACCATATATTTT
d_call: TRBD1
v_call: TRBV4-1
j_call: TRBJ1-3
clone_size: -

cdr3_aa: CASSLDTHQPQHF
cdr3_nt: TGCGCCAGCAGTTTAGACACGCATCAGCCCCAGCATTTT
d_call: -
v_call: TRBV5-1
j_call: TRBJ1-5
clone_size: -

cdr3_aa: CASSETGGFNQPQHF
cdr3_nt: TGTGCCAGCAGCGAGACAGGGGGCTTCAATCAGCCCCAGCATTTT
d_call: TRBD1
v_call: TRBV25-1
j_call: TRBJ1-5
clone_size: -

cdr3_aa: CASSQSRGEQYF
cdr3_nt: TGTGCCAGCAGTCAGTCCAGGGGCGAGCAGTACTTC
d_call: -
v_call: TRBV6-5
j_call: TRBJ2-7
clone_size: -

cdr3_aa: CATSGKYFSEQFF
cdr3_nt: TGTGCCACTAGCGGGAAGTACTTTAGTGAGCAGTTCTTC
d_call: TRBD2
v_call: TRBV2
j_call: TRBJ2-1
clone_size: -

cdr3_aa: CASSQDEGENEKLFF
cdr3_nt: TGCGCCAGCAGCCAAGATGAGGGGGAGAATGAAAAACTGTTTTTT
d_call: -
v_call: TRBV4-1
j_call: TRBJ1-4
clone_size: -

cdr3_aa: CASSFHLNTEAFF
cdr3_nt: TGTGCCAGCAGCTTCCATCTGAACACTGAAGCTTTCTTT
d_call: -
v_call: TRBV7-9
j_call: TRBJ1-1
clone_size: -

cdr3_aa: CSAQYGTEAFF
cdr3_nt: TGCAGTGCTCAATACGGGACAGAAGCTTTCTTT
d_call: -
v_call: TRBV20-1
j_call: TRBJ1-1
clone_size: -

cdr3_aa: CASSLGGTGSFNEKLFF
cdr3_nt: TGTGCCAGCAGCTTAGGTGGGACAGGGTCTTTTAATGAAAAACTGTTTTTT
d_call: TRBD1
v_call: TRBV7-9
j_call: TRBJ1-4
clone_size: -

cdr3_aa: CAWSQLSNQPQHF
cdr3_nt: TGTGCCTGGAGCCAGTTAAGCAATCAGCCCCAGCATTTT
d_call: -
v_call: TRBV30
j_call: TRBJ1-5
clone_size: -

cdr3_aa: CATSVGGNQPQHF
cdr3_nt: TGTGCCACCAGTGTTGGTGGAAATCAGCCCCAGCATTTT
d_call: -
v_call: TRBV24-1
j_call: TRBJ1-5
clone_size: once

cdr3_aa: CASGLSGANVLTF
cdr3_nt: TGTGCTAGTGGCCTCTCTGGGGCCAACGTCCTGACTTTC
d_call: -
v_call: TRBV12-5
j_call: TRBJ2-6
clone_size: -

cdr3_aa: CASSSWRIQETQYF
cdr3_nt: TGTGCCAGCAGCTCCTGGCGGATTCAAGAGACCCAGTACTTC
d_call: -
v_call: TRBV7-8
j_call: TRBJ2-5
clone_size: -

cdr3_aa: CSASPGLGAEQYF
cdr3_nt: TGCAGTGCTAGTCCGGGCCTTGGGGCCGAGCAGTACTTC
d_call: -
v_call: TRBV20-1
j_call: TRBJ2-7
clone_size: once

cdr3_aa: CASSLESSYEQYF
cdr3_nt: TGTGCCAGCAGCTTGGAGAGCTCCTACGAGCAGTACTTC
d_call: -
v_call: TRBV7-2
j_call: TRBJ2-7
clone_size: -

cdr3_aa: CASRKQGANYGYTF
cdr3_nt: TGTGCCAGCAGGAAACAGGGCGCTAACTATGGCTACACCTTC
d_call: -
v_call: TRBV6-5
j_call: TRBJ1-2
clone_size: -

cdr3_aa: CASSLGQVRNEQFF
cdr3_nt: TGTGCCAGCAGCCTGGGACAGGTGAGGAATGAGCAGTTCTTC
d_call: TRBD1
v_call: TRBV2
j_call: TRBJ2-1
clone_size: -

cdr3_aa: CASSAWTPGHSPLHF
cdr3_nt: TGTGCCAGCAGCGCGTGGACACCTGGACATTCACCCCTCCACTTT
d_call: -
v_call: TRBV5-4
j_call: TRBJ1-6
clone_size: -

cdr3_aa: CASSLGAVLRSQHF
cdr3_nt: TGTGCCAGCAGCTTGGGGGCAGTCCTAAGGTCCCAGCATTTT
d_call: -
v_call: TRBV5-6
j_call: TRBJ1-5
clone_size: -

cdr3_aa: CASSEGWTSGGENEQFF
cdr3_nt: TGTGCCAGCAGCGAAGGGTGGACTAGCGGGGGGGAAAATGAGCAGTTCTTC
d_call: TRBD2
v_call: TRBV6-4
j_call: TRBJ2-1
clone_size: -

cdr3_aa: CASRASGATGEQYF
cdr3_nt: TGTGCCAGCAGGGCGAGCGGGGCCACGGGCGAGCAGTACTTC
d_call: TRBD2
v_call: TRBV6-5
j_call: TRBJ2-7
clone_size: -

cdr3_aa: CASSWKTGGEQYF
cdr3_nt: TGCGCCAGCAGCTGGAAGACAGGGGGCGAGCAGTACTTC
d_call: TRBD1
v_call: TRBV5-1
j_call: TRBJ2-7
clone_size: -

cdr3_aa: CASSLETGVTEAFF
cdr3_nt: TGTGCCAGCAGCTTAGAAACAGGGGTCACTGAAGCTTTCTTT
d_call: TRBD1
v_call: TRBV7-8
j_call: TRBJ1-1
clone_size: -

cdr3_aa: CASRTFRRLNEQFF
cdr3_nt: TGTGCCAGCAGAACCTTTCGCAGACTCAATGAGCAGTTCTTC
d_call: -
v_call: TRBV6-5
j_call: TRBJ2-1
clone_size: few

cdr3_aa: CASSEAGRGGYGYTF
cdr3_nt: TGTGCCAGCAGTGAAGCTGGCAGGGGGGGCTATGGCTACACCTTC
d_call: TRBD1
v_call: TRBV6-1
j_call: TRBJ1-2
clone_size: -